This T cell receptor beta chain was identified in a study of response to subunit inactivated influenza vaccine. This clonotype has just a few counts. Each CDR3 protein is one row after TCRdb ran MiXCR on the RT-PCR reads. The table shows about 650,000 distinct CDR3 sequences, with around 15% occurring only once. The V end was cut by 3 bases, the J end by 6 bases, with 11 bases between. The CDR3 has 13 residues. Germline assignment: CDR1 SGHTA and CDR2 FQGTGA. Sequenced material: PBMCs from blood, taken roughly 15 days before vaccination. The receptor's source is a middle-aged man who received an inactivated influenza vaccine. The rearrangement joins TRBV7-3 to TRBJ1-1; the D is unclear. The chain's CDR3 is CASSFGSLAEAFF. The CDR3 nucleotides read TGTGCCAGCAGCTTCGGCTCACTGGCTGAAGCTTTCTTT.